This TCR beta chain was sequenced during a study of T cell changes during pregnancy in multiple sclerosis. Trimming took off 0 bases at V and 0 bases at J, with 14 bases between the two ends. The CDR3 contains 17 residues. Germline lookup yields CDR1 SGHRS and CDR2 YFSETQ. This table comes from immunoSEQ multiplex PCR, and its TCRdb copy is limited to in-frame clones, with some not included. The data show tens of thousands of clones, with more than 85% seen just once and approximately 1.6% held by the top ten. The sequence was obtained from a female donor in good health, enrolled as a control in a pregnancy study. The starting material was peripheral blood, obtained in the first trimester of pregnancy. This sequence joins TRBV5-1 and TRBJ2-3, with a possible D match to TRBD2 (6 bases). The CDR3 reads CASSLALGGPSTDTQYF. The CDR3 coding sequence is TGCGCCAGCAGCTTGGCCCTGGGAGGACCGAGCACAGATACGCAGTATTTT.